A selection of T cell receptor beta chains follows, all from one sample in a study of shared clonotypes between healthy human individuals. This table comes from immunoSEQ multiplex PCR, and its TCRdb copy is limited to in-frame clones, with some not included. The table records a few million clones, around nine tenths of them present only once. Sequencing was performed on naive CD4+ T cells sorted from blood. The receptor set was obtained from a man between 18 and 35 years old in good health. Both conserved end residues are part of each CDR3. The order of the fields is J gene, D gene, V gene, clone size, CDR3 DNA, CDR3 protein. The D gene is left open where the match is weak. Clone size is shown for a subset of rows, as once, few, many or a class of expanded clone.

J: TRBJ2-1
D: TRBD2
V: TRBV30
size: NA
DNA: TGTGCCTGGTTCGGGGGGGCCAATGAGCAGTTCTTC
CDR3: CAWFGGANEQFF

J: TRBJ2-7
D: TRBD1
V: TRBV19
size: NA
DNA: TGTGCCAGTAGCCAGGGGGCCCCCTACGAGCAGTACTTC
CDR3: CASSQGAPYEQYF

J: TRBJ1-3
D: NA
V: TRBV14
size: NA
DNA: TGTGCCAGCAGCCCCGGAGATCTCGGGGGAAACACCATATATTTT
CDR3: CASSPGDLGGNTIYF

J: TRBJ2-7
D: TRBD1
V: TRBV5-6
size: NA
DNA: TGTGCCAGCAGCTGGGACAGGGGGTACGAGCAGTACTTC
CDR3: CASSWDRGYEQYF

J: TRBJ2-1
D: NA
V: TRBV9
size: NA
DNA: TGTGCCAGCAGCGTAGATGGGGAGCAGTTCTTC
CDR3: CASSVDGEQFF

J: TRBJ2-3
D: NA
V: TRBV30
size: NA
DNA: TGTGCCTGGAGTTCCACAGGGTGGACAGATACGCAGTATTTT
CDR3: CAWSSTGWTDTQYF

J: TRBJ2-3
D: TRBD2
V: TRBV6-1
size: NA
DNA: TGTGCCAGCAGTAATAGCGGGGGGGCCACAGATACGCAGTATTTT
CDR3: CASSNSGGATDTQYF

J: TRBJ1-3
D: NA
V: TRBV28
size: NA
DNA: TGTGCCAGCAGTTTTTGGCAGGGCGCCGGAAACACCATATATTTT
CDR3: CASSFWQGAGNTIYF

J: TRBJ2-1
D: NA
V: TRBV5-1
size: NA
DNA: TGCGCCAGCAGCTTGGTACAGACACCAACCGCCTACAATGAGCAGTTCTTC
CDR3: CASSLVQTPTAYNEQFF

J: TRBJ1-4
D: NA
V: TRBV25-1
size: NA
DNA: TGTGCCAGCAGTGAGGTGACAACTACTAATGAAAAACTGTTTTTT
CDR3: CASSEVTTTNEKLFF

J: TRBJ2-1
D: TRBD2
V: TRBV6-6
size: NA
DNA: TGTGCCTCCACGACCGGGACTAGCGGGGTCTATGAGCAGTTCTTC
CDR3: CASTTGTSGVYEQFF

J: TRBJ1-4
D: NA
V: TRBV7-2
size: NA
DNA: TGTGCCAGCAGCTCGAAATGGGGTCGGGGTGAAAAACTGTTTTTT
CDR3: CASSSKWGRGEKLFF

J: TRBJ2-1
D: NA
V: TRBV7-9
size: NA
DNA: TGTGCCAGCAGCTTAGGGAGGGAGTTTAATCATGAGCAGTTCTTC
CDR3: CASSLGREFNHEQFF

J: TRBJ2-1
D: NA
V: TRBV5-1
size: NA
DNA: TGCGCCAGCAGCTTGGGGAATAATGAGCAGTTCTTC
CDR3: CASSLGNNEQFF

J: TRBJ2-2
D: NA
V: TRBV5-6
size: NA
DNA: TGTGCCAGCAGCTTGTCGGGACTGACCGGGGAGCTGTTTTTT
CDR3: CASSLSGLTGELFF

J: TRBJ2-7
D: NA
V: TRBV2
size: NA
DNA: TGTGCCAGCAGTGTCAGGTACGAGCAGTACTTC
CDR3: CASSVRYEQYF

J: TRBJ1-2
D: NA
V: TRBV7-2
size: NA
DNA: TGTGCCAGCAGCTTACAGGGGAATAACTATGGCTACACCTTC
CDR3: CASSLQGNNYGYTF

J: TRBJ1-1
D: NA
V: TRBV27
size: NA
DNA: TGTGCCAGCTTTACGCGTCGACCGCAGGGTTACACTGAAGCTTTCTTT
CDR3: CASFTRRPQGYTEAFF

J: TRBJ2-6
D: NA
V: TRBV5-4
size: NA
DNA: TGTGCCAGCAGCTTCAGACAGTCTGGGGCCAACGTCCTGACTTTC
CDR3: CASSFRQSGANVLTF

J: TRBJ2-4
D: NA
V: TRBV21-1
size: NA
DNA: TGTGCCAGCAGCAAAGTTGTAGAACGTCAGTACTTC
CDR3: CASSKVVERQYF

J: TRBJ1-2
D: NA
V: TRBV14
size: NA
DNA: TGTGCCAGCGCCCCTCGGGGCTTCCCGACGGGCTACACCTTC
CDR3: CASAPRGFPTGYTF

J: TRBJ1-5
D: NA
V: TRBV28
size: NA
DNA: TGTGCCAGCAGTTTAAGACAGTACAATCAGCCCCAGCATTTT
CDR3: CASSLRQYNQPQHF

J: TRBJ2-5
D: NA
V: TRBV9
size: NA
DNA: TGTGCCAGCAGCGCCGGACCCTGGGCGAGGGAGACCCAGTACTTC
CDR3: CASSAGPWARETQYF

J: TRBJ2-3
D: TRBD2
V: TRBV28
size: NA
DNA: TGTGCCAGCAGTTTGGGACTAGCGGGGGGGTTGAGCACAGATACGCAGTATTTT
CDR3: CASSLGLAGGLSTDTQYF

J: TRBJ2-7
D: NA
V: TRBV19
size: NA
DNA: TGTGCCAGTAGTATAGAATACAAGGGACCCTACGAGCAGTACTTC
CDR3: CASSIEYKGPYEQYF

J: TRBJ1-3
D: NA
V: TRBV13
size: NA
DNA: TGTGCCAGCCACAGGAACTCTGGAAACACCATATATTTT
CDR3: CASHRNSGNTIYF

J: TRBJ1-4
D: NA
V: TRBV7-9
size: NA
DNA: TGTGCCAGCAGCTTAGTGGCAGGGACACCCAATGAAAAACTGTTTTTT
CDR3: CASSLVAGTPNEKLFF

J: TRBJ2-1
D: TRBD2
V: TRBV29-1
size: NA
DNA: TGCAGCGTTGAAGAGGCTAGCGGAACCTACAATGAGCAGTTCTTC
CDR3: CSVEEASGTYNEQFF

J: TRBJ1-1
D: TRBD1
V: TRBV10-1
size: once
DNA: TGCGCCAGTTCGGGACAGATGAACACTGAAGCTTTCTTT
CDR3: CASSGQMNTEAFF

J: TRBJ2-5
D: NA
V: TRBV19
size: once
DNA: TGTGCCAGTACCCGTTCGGAGACCCAGTACTTC
CDR3: CASTRSETQYF

J: TRBJ1-2
D: NA
V: TRBV10-1
size: NA
DNA: TGCGCCTTTGCCGAACGGGGCTTTGGCTACACCTTC
CDR3: CAFAERGFGYTF

J: TRBJ1-2
D: NA
V: TRBV5-1
size: NA
DNA: TGCGCCAGCAATTCGGGAGGGAACGACTATGGCTACACCTTC
CDR3: CASNSGGNDYGYTF

J: TRBJ2-7
D: NA
V: TRBV28
size: NA
DNA: TGTGCCAGCGCCCCGGGACAATGGAACGAGCAGTACTTC
CDR3: CASAPGQWNEQYF

J: TRBJ1-1
D: TRBD1
V: TRBV6-6
size: NA
DNA: TGTGCCAGCAGCGGACAGGGACCGAACACTGAAGCTTTCTTT
CDR3: CASSGQGPNTEAFF

J: TRBJ2-7
D: TRBD1
V: TRBV11-2
size: NA
DNA: TGTGCCAGCAGCTTGACGGGACAGGGTGGGTACGAGCAGTACTTC
CDR3: CASSLTGQGGYEQYF

J: TRBJ1-6
D: TRBD1
V: TRBV7-2
size: NA
DNA: TGTGCCAGCAGCTTAACGGGACAGGGGAACTCACCCCTCCACTTT
CDR3: CASSLTGQGNSPLHF

J: TRBJ2-7
D: TRBD1
V: TRBV6-5
size: NA
DNA: TGTGCCAGCAGTTTTGGTAGAACAGGGGCCTACGAGCAGTACTTC
CDR3: CASSFGRTGAYEQYF

J: TRBJ1-6
D: NA
V: TRBV28
size: NA
DNA: TGTGCCAGCAGTCCCGCCAATTCACCCCTCCACTTT
CDR3: CASSPANSPLHF

J: TRBJ2-1
D: TRBD2
V: TRBV6-5
size: NA
DNA: TGTGCCAGCAGTTCTAGCGGGGGGACCTACAATGAGCAGTTCTTC
CDR3: CASSSSGGTYNEQFF

J: TRBJ1-4
D: TRBD1
V: TRBV5-1
size: NA
DNA: TGCGCCAGCGGCTTGGGCACAGGGGCCACTAATGAAAAACTGTTTTTT
CDR3: CASGLGTGATNEKLFF

J: TRBJ2-3
D: NA
V: TRBV7-8
size: NA
DNA: TGTGCCAGCAGCCAGACCACAGATACGCAGTATTTT
CDR3: CASSQTTDTQYF

J: TRBJ2-5
D: TRBD2
V: TRBV6-5
size: once
DNA: TGTGCCAGCAGGGCAGGACTAGCTGTGGAGACCCAGTACTTC
CDR3: CASRAGLAVETQYF

J: TRBJ1-1
D: NA
V: TRBV30
size: NA
DNA: TGTGCCTGGAGTACCGGGGGGACAATGAACACTGAAGCTTTCTTT
CDR3: CAWSTGGTMNTEAFF

J: TRBJ2-2
D: NA
V: TRBV6-1
size: NA
DNA: TGTGCCAGCAGTGAAAGAGCCGTAGCGAACACCGGGGAGCTGTTTTTT
CDR3: CASSERAVANTGELFF

J: TRBJ2-7
D: TRBD2
V: TRBV7-2
size: NA
DNA: TGTGCCAGCAGCAAAACTAGCGGGAGGGCCGACGAGCAGTACTTC
CDR3: CASSKTSGRADEQYF

J: TRBJ2-3
D: NA
V: TRBV28
size: NA
DNA: TGTGCCAGCAGTTCCACCGGGGTGTTTAGCACAGATACGCAGTATTTT
CDR3: CASSSTGVFSTDTQYF

J: TRBJ1-2
D: NA
V: TRBV19
size: few
DNA: TGTGCCAGTAGCCAGACTGAAAACTATGGCTACACCTTC
CDR3: CASSQTENYGYTF

J: TRBJ1-6
D: TRBD1
V: TRBV6-5
size: NA
DNA: TGTGCCAGCCGACCAGGGGGGCAGCAGAATTCACCCCTCCACTTT
CDR3: CASRPGGQQNSPLHF

J: TRBJ2-7
D: NA
V: TRBV25-1
size: NA
DNA: TGTGCCAGCAAGGGAGATCGCGAGCAGTACTTC
CDR3: CASKGDREQYF

J: TRBJ2-1
D: NA
V: TRBV7-6
size: NA
DNA: TGTGCCAGCAGCCGAAGTCGGGACGGCTACAATGAGCAGTTCTTC
CDR3: CASSRSRDGYNEQFF

J: TRBJ2-3
D: NA
V: TRBV5-1
size: NA
DNA: TGCGCCAGCAGCCACGGGACTGTTGGCACAGATACGCAGTATTTT
CDR3: CASSHGTVGTDTQYF

J: TRBJ2-5
D: TRBD2
V: TRBV9
size: NA
DNA: TGTGCCAGCAGCGTAGGGGCTAGCGGGAAGGAGACCCAGTACTTC
CDR3: CASSVGASGKETQYF